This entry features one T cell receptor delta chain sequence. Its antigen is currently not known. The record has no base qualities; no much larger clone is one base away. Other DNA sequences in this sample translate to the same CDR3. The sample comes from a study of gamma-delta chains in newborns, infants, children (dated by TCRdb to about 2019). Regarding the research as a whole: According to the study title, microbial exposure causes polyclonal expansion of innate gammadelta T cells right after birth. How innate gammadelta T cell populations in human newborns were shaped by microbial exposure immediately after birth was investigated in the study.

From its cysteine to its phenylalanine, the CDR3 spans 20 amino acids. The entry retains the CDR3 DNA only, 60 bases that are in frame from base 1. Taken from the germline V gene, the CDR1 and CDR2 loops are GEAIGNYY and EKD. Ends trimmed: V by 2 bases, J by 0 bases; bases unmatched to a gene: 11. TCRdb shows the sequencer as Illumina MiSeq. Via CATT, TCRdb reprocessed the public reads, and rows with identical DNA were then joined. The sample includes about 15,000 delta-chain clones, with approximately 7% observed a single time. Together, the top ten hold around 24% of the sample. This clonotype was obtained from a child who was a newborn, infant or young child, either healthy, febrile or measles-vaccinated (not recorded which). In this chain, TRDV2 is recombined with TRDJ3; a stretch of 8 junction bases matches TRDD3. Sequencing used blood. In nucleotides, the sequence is TGTGCCTGTGACAAAGTACTGGGGGGGCCCAGCTCCTGGGACACCCGACAGATGTTTTTC. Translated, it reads CACDKVLGGPSSWDTRQMFF.